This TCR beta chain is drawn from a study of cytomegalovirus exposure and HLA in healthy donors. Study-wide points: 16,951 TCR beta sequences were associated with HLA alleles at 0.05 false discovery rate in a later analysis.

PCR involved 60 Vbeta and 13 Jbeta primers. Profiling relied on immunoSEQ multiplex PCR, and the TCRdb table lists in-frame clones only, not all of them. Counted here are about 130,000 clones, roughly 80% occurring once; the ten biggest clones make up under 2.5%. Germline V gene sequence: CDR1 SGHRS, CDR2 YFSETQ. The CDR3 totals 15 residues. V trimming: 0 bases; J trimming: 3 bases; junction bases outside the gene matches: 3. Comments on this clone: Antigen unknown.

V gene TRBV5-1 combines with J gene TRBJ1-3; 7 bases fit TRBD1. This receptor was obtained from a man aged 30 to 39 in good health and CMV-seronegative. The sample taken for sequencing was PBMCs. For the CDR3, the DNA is TGCGCCAGCAGCTTGGGACAGGGCTTTGGAAACACCATATATTTT. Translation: CASSLGQGFGNTIYF.